The T cell receptor beta chain described here comes from a study of T cells in localized non-small cell lung cancer. This clone was counted between two and nine times. Trimming cost V 3 bases and J 5 bases, with 7 bases left between them. The CDR3 is 12 residues long. Germline values: CDR1 KGHSH, CDR2 LQKENI. Method: immunoSEQ multiplex PCR; TCRdb's copy keeps in-frame clones and lacks some. The sample has about 2,400 clones; about two fifths are singletons. J is TRBJ2-5 and V is TRBV18, with a weak D call TRBD2 (6 bases). This TCR came from a man aged 40 to 69 with stage II lung adenocarcinoma. The sequencing used normal lung tissue next to the tumor, collected before any cancer treatment. The CDR3 DNA follows: TGTGCCAGCTCACCGGAGGGGGAGACCCAGTACTTC. Its translation: CASSPEGETQYF. The full variable domain, completed using reference TRBV18 and TRBJ2-5, is NAGVMQNPRHLVRRRGQEARLRCSPMKGHSHVYWYRQLPEEGLKFMVYLQKENIIDESGMPKERFSAEFPKEGPSILRIQQVVRGDSAAYFCASSPEGETQYFGPGTRLLVL.